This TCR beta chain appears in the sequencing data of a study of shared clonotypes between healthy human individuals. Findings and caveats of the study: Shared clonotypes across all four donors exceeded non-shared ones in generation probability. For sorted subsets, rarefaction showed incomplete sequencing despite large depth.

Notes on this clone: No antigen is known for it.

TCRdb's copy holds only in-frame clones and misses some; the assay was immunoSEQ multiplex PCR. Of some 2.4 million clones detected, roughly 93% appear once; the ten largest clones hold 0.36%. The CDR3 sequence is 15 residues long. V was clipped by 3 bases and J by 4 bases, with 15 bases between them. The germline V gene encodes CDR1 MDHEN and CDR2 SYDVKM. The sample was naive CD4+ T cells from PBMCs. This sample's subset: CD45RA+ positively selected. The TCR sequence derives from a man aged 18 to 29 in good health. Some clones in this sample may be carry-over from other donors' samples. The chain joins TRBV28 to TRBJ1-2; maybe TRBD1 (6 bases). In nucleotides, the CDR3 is TGTGCCAGCAGTTTTAGTCAGGGGCGCGGCTATGGCTACACCTTC. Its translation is CASSFSQGRGYGYTF.